Included here is one T cell receptor beta chain sequence, with context. Its matching antigen is unknown. The data derive from a study of T-cell memory formation after mild COVID-19. Looking at the study overall: Largely, TCR clusters stayed within a single donor.

The CDR3 extends over 12 amino acids. Broader study findings: Pre-infection memory harbored some responding clones, suggesting cross-reactive memory joined. The authors left the SARS-CoV-2 specificity of second-wave clones peaking on day 37 unconfirmed.

TCRdb re-called the 5' RACE reads through MiXCR, storing one row per CDR3 protein. The data contain some 180,000 distinct CDR3 sequences, about 18% of them singletons. The chain carries TRBV21-1 and TRBJ1-1. TRBV21-1 is classified as a pseudogene. The clonotype originates from a man aged 18 to 29 who had mild COVID-19 (a few samples of this study predate the infection). Cell type and time point are not known. The sample was PBMCs or a T cell subset sorted from them (not recorded which). The CDR3 sequence: CASSPRDTEAFF. The CDR3 DNA reads as TGTGCCAGCAGCCCTCGGGACACTGAAGCTTTCTTT.